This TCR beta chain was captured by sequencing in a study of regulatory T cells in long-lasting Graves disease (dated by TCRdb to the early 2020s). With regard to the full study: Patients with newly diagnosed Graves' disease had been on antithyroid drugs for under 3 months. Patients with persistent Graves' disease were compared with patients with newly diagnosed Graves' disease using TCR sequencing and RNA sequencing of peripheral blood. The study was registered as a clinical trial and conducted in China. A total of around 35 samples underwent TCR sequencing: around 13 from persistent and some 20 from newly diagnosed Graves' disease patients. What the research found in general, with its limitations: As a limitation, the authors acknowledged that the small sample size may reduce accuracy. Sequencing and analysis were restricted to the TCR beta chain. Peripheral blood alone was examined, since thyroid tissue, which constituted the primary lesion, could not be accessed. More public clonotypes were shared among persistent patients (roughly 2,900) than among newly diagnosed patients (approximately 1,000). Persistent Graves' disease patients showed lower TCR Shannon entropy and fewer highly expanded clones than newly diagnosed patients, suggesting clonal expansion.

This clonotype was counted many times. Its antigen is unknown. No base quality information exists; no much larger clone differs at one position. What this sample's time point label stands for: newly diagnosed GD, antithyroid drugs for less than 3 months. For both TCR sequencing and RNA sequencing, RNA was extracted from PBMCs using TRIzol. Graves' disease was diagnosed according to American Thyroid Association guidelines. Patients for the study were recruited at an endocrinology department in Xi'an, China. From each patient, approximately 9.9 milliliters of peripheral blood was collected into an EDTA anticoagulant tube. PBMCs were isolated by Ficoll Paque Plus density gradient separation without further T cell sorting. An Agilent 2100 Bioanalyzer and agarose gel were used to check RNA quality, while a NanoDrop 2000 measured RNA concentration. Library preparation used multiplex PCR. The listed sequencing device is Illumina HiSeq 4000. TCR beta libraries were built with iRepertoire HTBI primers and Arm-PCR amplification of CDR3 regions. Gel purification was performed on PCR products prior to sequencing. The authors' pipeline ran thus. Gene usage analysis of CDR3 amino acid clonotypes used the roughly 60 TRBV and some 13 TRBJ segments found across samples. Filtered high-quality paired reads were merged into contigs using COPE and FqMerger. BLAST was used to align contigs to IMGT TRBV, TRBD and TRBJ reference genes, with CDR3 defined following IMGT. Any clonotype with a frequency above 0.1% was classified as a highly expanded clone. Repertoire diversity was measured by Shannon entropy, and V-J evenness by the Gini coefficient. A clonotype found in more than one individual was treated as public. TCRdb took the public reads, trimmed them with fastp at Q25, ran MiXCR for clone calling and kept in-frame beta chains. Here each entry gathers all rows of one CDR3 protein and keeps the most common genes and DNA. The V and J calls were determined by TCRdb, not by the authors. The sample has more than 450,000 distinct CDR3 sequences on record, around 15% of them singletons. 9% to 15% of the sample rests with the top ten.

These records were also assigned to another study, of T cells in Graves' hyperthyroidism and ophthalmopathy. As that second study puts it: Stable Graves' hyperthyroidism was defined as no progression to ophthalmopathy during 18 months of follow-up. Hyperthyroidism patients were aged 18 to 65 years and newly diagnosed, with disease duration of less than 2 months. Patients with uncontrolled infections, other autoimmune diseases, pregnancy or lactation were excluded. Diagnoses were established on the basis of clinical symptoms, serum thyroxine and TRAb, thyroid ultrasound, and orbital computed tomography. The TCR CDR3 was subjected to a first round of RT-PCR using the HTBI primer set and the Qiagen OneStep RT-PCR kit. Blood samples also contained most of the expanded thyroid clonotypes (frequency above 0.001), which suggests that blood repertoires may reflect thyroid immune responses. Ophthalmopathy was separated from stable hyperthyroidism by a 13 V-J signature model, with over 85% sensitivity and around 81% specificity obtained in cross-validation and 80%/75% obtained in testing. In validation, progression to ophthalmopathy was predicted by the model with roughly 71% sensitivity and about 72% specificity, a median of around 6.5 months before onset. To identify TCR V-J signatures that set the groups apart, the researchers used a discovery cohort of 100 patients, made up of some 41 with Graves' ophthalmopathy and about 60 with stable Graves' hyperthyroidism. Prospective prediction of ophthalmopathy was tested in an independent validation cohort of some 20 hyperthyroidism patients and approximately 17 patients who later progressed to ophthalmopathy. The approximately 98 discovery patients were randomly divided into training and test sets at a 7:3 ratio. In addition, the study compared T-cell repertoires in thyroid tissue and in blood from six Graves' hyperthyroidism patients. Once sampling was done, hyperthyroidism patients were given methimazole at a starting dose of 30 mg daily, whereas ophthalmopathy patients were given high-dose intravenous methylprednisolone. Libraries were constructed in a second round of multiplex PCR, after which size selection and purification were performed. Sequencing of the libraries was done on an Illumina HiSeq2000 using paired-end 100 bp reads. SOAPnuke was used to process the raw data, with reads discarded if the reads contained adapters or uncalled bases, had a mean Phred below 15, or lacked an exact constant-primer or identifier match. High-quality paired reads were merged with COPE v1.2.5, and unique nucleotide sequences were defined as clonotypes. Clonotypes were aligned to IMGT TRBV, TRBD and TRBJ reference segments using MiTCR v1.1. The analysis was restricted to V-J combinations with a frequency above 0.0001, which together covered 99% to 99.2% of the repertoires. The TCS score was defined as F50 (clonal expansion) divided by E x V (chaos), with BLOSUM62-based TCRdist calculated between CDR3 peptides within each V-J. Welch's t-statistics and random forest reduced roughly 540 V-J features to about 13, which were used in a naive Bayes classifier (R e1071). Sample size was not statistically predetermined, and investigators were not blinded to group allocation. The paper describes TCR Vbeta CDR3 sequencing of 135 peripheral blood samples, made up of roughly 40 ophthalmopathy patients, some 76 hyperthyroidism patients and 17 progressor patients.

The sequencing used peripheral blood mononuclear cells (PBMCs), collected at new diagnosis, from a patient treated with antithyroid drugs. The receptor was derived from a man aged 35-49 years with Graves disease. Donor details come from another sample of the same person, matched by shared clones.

CDR3 reads: CASSGGGESTQHF. The nucleotides read TGTGCCAGCAGCGGGGGGGGGGAATCAACCCAGCATTTT. The chain links TRBV12-3 or TRBV12-4 with TRBJ1-5, and the D gene may be TRBD1, 5 bases matching. Taken from cysteine to phenylalanine, the CDR3 has 13 residues. Only the CDR3 part of the read is kept: 39 bases, read in frame from the first base. A distance of 17 bases separates the germline ends of V and J, which lose 6 bases and 11 bases respectively.